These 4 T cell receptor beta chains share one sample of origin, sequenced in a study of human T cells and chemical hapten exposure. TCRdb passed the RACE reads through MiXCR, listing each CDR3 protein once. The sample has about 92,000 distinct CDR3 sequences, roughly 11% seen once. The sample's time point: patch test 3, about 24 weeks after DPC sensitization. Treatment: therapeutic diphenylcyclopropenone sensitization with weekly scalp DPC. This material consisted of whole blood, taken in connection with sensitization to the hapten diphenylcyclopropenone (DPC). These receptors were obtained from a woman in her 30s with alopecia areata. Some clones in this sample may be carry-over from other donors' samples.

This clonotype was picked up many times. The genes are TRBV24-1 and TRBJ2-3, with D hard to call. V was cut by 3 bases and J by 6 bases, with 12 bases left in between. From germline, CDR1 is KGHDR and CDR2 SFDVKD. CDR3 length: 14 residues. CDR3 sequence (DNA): TGTGCCACCAGTGATGACAAGGCTGGGGATACGCAGTATTTT. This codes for CATSDDKAGDTQYF.

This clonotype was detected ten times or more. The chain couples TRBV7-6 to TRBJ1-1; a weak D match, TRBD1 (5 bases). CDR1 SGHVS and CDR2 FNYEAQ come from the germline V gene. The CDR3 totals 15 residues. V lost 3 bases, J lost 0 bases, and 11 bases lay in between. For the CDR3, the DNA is TGTGCCAGCAGCTTCGCAGGGCTACTGAACACTGAAGCTTTCTTT. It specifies CASSFAGLLNTEAFF.

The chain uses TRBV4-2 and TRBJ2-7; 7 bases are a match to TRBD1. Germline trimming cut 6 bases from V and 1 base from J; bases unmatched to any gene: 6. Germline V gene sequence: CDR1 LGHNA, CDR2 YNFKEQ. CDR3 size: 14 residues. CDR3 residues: CASRQGFNSYEQYF. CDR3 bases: TGTGCCAGCAGACAGGGGTTTAATTCCTACGAGCAGTACTTC.

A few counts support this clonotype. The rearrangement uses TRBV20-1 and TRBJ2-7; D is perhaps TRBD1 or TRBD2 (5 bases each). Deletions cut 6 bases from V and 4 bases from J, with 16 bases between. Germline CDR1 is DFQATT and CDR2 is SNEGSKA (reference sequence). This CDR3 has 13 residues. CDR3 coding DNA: TGCAGTGCCTCTCCCGGGGACGGTTACGAGCAGTACGTC. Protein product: CSASPGDGYEQYV.